The present TCR beta chain was sequenced within a study of shared clonotypes between healthy human individuals. Study context: There were three CD4 naive, three CD4 memory, two CD8 naive and one CD8 memory plates per donor. Overall study findings and caveats: Several donors showed sharing of approximately 5% of naive CD4 clonotypes. Researchers sampled blood only, noting tissue repertoires likely differ.

A word on this clone: Its antigen is unknown.

The repertoire was sequenced with immunoSEQ multiplex PCR; TCRdb's copy has only in-frame clones and lacks some. The table includes hundreds of thousands of clones, just under 97% detected once. Naive-designated CD8 cells lacked CD45RO, were positively enriched for CCR7, and omitted terminally differentiated effector memory CD45RA+ cells. Per germline, CDR1 MNHNS and CDR2 SASEGT. V was pared by 6 bases and J by 5 bases, with 3 bases between. The CDR3 consists of 10 residues. V usage is TRBV6-1 and J usage is TRBJ2-3; D is ambiguous. The origin of this receptor is a woman under 40 in good health. The sample was naive CD8+ T cells sorted from blood. CDR3 sequence reads: CASSLDTQYF. In DNA, the CDR3 is TGTGCCAGCAGCTTAGATACGCAGTATTTT.